The rows below give T cell receptor beta chains drawn from one sample of a study of CD8 T cells in ankylosing spondylitis. TCRdb ran MiXCR on the 5' RACE reads and lists one entry per CDR3 protein. This sample carries a few hundred thousand distinct CDR3 sequences, around 21% of them seen once, and the ten largest clones take about 3.7%. Sequencing used blood, either unsorted or a sorted T cell fraction (not recorded which). The receptors derive from a female donor with ankylosing spondylitis or in good health (not recorded which). The CDR3 runs from the conserved cysteine through the conserved F or W. D genes are given only for firm matches. The listing skips clone size in some rows; elsewhere it reads once, few, many or a size class.

d_call	v_call	j_call	clone_size	cdr3_aa	cdr3_nt
TRBD2	TRBV20-1	TRBJ2-2	few	CSASGRRVGGELFF	TGCAGTGCTAGCGGGAGGCGCGTCGGGGGGGAGCTGTTTTTT
NA	TRBV6-4	TRBJ1-1	many	CASSDEGGSEAFF	TGTGCCAGCAGTGACGAGGGAGGGAGTGAAGCTTTCTTT
NA	TRBV7-9	TRBJ2-1	NA	CASSFSRLASYNEQFF	TGTGCCAGCAGCTTTTCCCGACTTGCCTCCTACAATGAGCAGTTCTTC
NA	TRBV15	TRBJ2-3	many	CATSRDGAGLGRSNTQYF	TGTGCCACCAGCAGAGATGGGGCCGGGCTAGGGCGATCTAATACGCAGTATTTT
NA	TRBV7-9	TRBJ1-5	NA	CASSSGGGNQPQHF	TGTGCCAGCAGCTCGGGCGGTGGCAATCAGCCCCAGCATTTT
TRBD2	TRBV4-3	TRBJ2-1	few	CASSHLTSGAGEQFF	TGCGCCAGCAGCCATCTGACTAGCGGGGCGGGTGAGCAGTTCTTC
NA	TRBV9	TRBJ2-1	few	CASSFQPLSHEQFF	TGTGCCAGCAGCTTCCAACCCCTTAGCCATGAGCAGTTCTTC
TRBD2	TRBV29-1	TRBJ2-1	few	CSVGVRLAVLSEQFF	TGCAGCGTTGGAGTCCGACTAGCGGTCCTCAGTGAGCAGTTCTTC
NA	TRBV7-9	TRBJ2-1	few	CASSPSGNYNEQFF	TGTGCCAGCAGCCCGAGCGGCAACTACAATGAGCAGTTCTTC
TRBD1	TRBV12-3/TRBV12-4	TRBJ2-1	NA	CASSPRQGHEQFF	TGTGCCAGCAGTCCTCGACAGGGACATGAGCAGTTCTTC
TRBD1	TRBV5-1	TRBJ2-7	NA	CASSIGQGASSYEQYF	TGCGCCAGCAGCATAGGACAGGGGGCGAGCTCCTACGAGCAGTACTTC
NA	TRBV20-1	TRBJ2-7	few	CSAYGQPDSYEQYF	TGCAGTGCTTATGGACAGCCCGACTCCTACGAGCAGTACTTC
TRBD2	TRBV24-1	TRBJ2-1	few	CATSDWTSGQGHEQFF	TGTGCCACCAGTGATTGGACTAGCGGGCAAGGCCATGAGCAGTTCTTC
NA	TRBV6-1	TRBJ1-5	NA	CASAKGPQRNQPQHF	TGTGCCAGCGCTAAGGGCCCCCAGCGCAATCAGCCCCAGCATTTT
NA	TRBV6-1	TRBJ1-2	few	CASSLDSLSYGYTF	TGTGCCAGCAGCCTCGACTCCCTTTCCTATGGCTACACCTTC
NA	TRBV7-2	TRBJ2-1	few	CASSLGIASSPKSF	TGTGCCAGCAGCTTAGGAATAGCGTCCTCCCCTAAGTCCTTC
TRBD2	TRBV9	TRBJ2-1	NA	CASSVGGGSYNEQFF	TGTGCCAGCAGCGTAGGGGGGGGCTCCTACAATGAGCAGTTCTTC
NA	TRBV27	TRBJ2-7	few	CASSFHPEGVGEQYF	TGTGCCAGCAGTTTTCACCCAGAGGGGGTAGGCGAGCAGTACTTC
NA	TRBV20-1	TRBJ2-2	few	CSAGTGTNTGELFF	TGCAGTGCTGGGACCGGGACCAACACCGGGGAGCTGTTTTTT
TRBD1	TRBV28	TRBJ2-7	NA	CASSPQGAISTRYEQYF	TGTGCCAGCAGTCCACAGGGGGCCATCTCGACTCGTTACGAGCAGTACTTC
NA	TRBV7-9	TRBJ2-4	NA	CASSLGRASNIQYF	TGTGCCAGCAGCTTAGGGAGGGCCTCAAACATTCAGTACTTC
TRBD1	TRBV9	TRBJ2-5	NA	CASSPDLTGVETQYF	TGTGCCAGCAGCCCGGACTTGACAGGGGTAGAGACCCAGTACTTC
TRBD1	TRBV6-1	TRBJ2-1	NA	CASSGNRGSEQFF	TGTGCCAGCAGTGGGAACAGGGGGAGTGAGCAGTTCTTC
NA	TRBV7-2	TRBJ1-1	few	CASSLTRMSTEAFF	TGTGCCAGCAGCTTAACCCGGATGTCAACTGAAGCTTTCTTT
NA	TRBV20-1	TRBJ2-1	few	CSALPGGKNYNEQFF	TGCAGTGCCCTTCCCGGCGGGAAAAACTACAATGAGCAGTTCTTC
TRBD2	TRBV11-2	TRBJ2-2	few	CASSLGTSGTNTGELFF	TGTGCCAGCAGCTTAGGGACTAGCGGGACGAACACCGGGGAGCTGTTTTTT
NA	TRBV6-5	TRBJ1-1	NA	CASSFKLGLPNTEAFF	TGTGCCAGCAGTTTCAAATTGGGGCTCCCGAACACTGAAGCTTTCTTT
NA	TRBV20-1	TRBJ1-5	few	CSQGIGRNQPQHF	TGCAGCCAAGGGATAGGGAGGAATCAGCCCCAGCATTTT
NA	TRBV2	TRBJ2-1	many	CASSVESGGVYNEQFF	TGTGCCAGCAGTGTCGAAAGCGGAGGGGTCTACAATGAGCAGTTCTTC
NA	TRBV5-5	TRBJ1-6	many	CASSSLSSYNSPLHF	TGTGCCAGCAGCTCCCTGAGCTCCTATAATTCACCCCTCCACTTT
NA	TRBV18	TRBJ2-1	NA	CASSRTSGRHYNEQFF	TGTGCCAGCTCACGCACATCGGGGCGGCACTACAATGAGCAGTTCTTC
NA	TRBV24-1	TRBJ2-5	many	CATSEAGAARETQYF	TGTGCCACCAGTGAGGCCGGGGCGGCTAGAGAGACCCAGTACTTC
NA	TRBV6-2/TRBV6-3	TRBJ2-7	NA	CASRDGLYEQYF	TGTGCCAGCAGAGACGGGCTCTACGAGCAGTACTTC
NA	TRBV18	TRBJ1-3	NA	CASTGPGNTIYF	TGTGCCAGCACAGGCCCTGGAAACACCATATATTTT
NA	TRBV6-1	TRBJ2-2	many	CASRAINTGELFF	TGTGCCAGCAGGGCCATTAACACCGGGGAGCTGTTTTTT
TRBD2	TRBV24-1	TRBJ2-3	few	CATTSGRGETQYF	TGTGCCACCACTAGCGGGAGAGGAGAAACGCAGTATTTT
TRBD1	TRBV12-3/TRBV12-4	TRBJ1-2	many	CASSFWDSGYTF	TGTGCCAGCAGTTTTTGGGACAGTGGCTACACCTTC
TRBD1	TRBV2	TRBJ1-6	NA	CASRQGNSPLHF	TGTGCCAGCCGACAGGGAAATTCACCCCTCCACTTT
TRBD1	TRBV4-1	TRBJ2-7	NA	CASSRTQQGDEQYF	TGCGCCAGCAGCCGGACCCAACAGGGGGACGAGCAGTACTTC
NA	TRBV5-1	TRBJ2-3	many	CASSLGANTDTQYF	TGCGCCAGCAGCTTGGGGGCCAACACAGATACGCAGTATTTT
NA	TRBV29-1	TRBJ2-7	many	CSVEARGGGVSYEQYF	TGCAGCGTTGAAGCCCGAGGGGGAGGGGTCTCCTACGAGCAGTACTTC
TRBD2	TRBV11-2	TRBJ2-1	NA	CASSLERWIAGAAATYNEQFF	TGTGCCAGCAGCTTAGAAAGGTGGATAGCGGGGGCAGCTGCAACCTACAATGAGCAGTTCTTC
NA	TRBV19	TRBJ1-5	NA	CASSIRTSTDQPQHF	TGTGCCAGTAGTATTAGAACTTCGACCGATCAGCCCCAGCATTTT
TRBD2	TRBV20-1	TRBJ2-1	many	CSARGVGGLASYNEQFF	TGCAGTGCTAGAGGAGTAGGGGGACTAGCCTCCTACAATGAGCAGTTCTTC
NA	TRBV25-1	TRBJ1-6	few	CASSERDYNSPLHF	TGTGCCAGCAGTGAACGGGACTATAATTCACCCCTCCACTTT
NA	TRBV20-1	TRBJ2-7	few	CSASGTDSIYEQYF	TGCAGTGCTAGTGGGACTGACTCTATTTACGAGCAGTACTTC